A selection of T cell receptor beta chains follows, all from one sample in a study of vaccination effects on CD4 cells after COVID-19. The method was immunoSEQ multiplex PCR; TCRdb's version includes in-frame clones alone and lacks a portion of them. The sample lists about 54,000 clones; around 80% were seen once. For these receptors, no antigen is known. The material was CD4+ T cells from PBMCs cultured with HCoV-229E spike peptides, obtained before COVID-19 vaccination. The receptors were gathered from a human donor who received a COVID-19 vaccine. The CDR3 runs from the conserved cysteine through the conserved F or W. A D gene is named only where the DNA matches it firmly. Where a row states a size, it is once, few, many or the class of an expanded clone; other rows omit it.

CDR3nt: TGCAGCGCTACCGACAGGGATACGCAGTATTTT
CDR3aa: CSATDRDTQYF
v_gene: TRBV29-1
d_gene: .
abundance: .
j_gene: TRBJ2-3

CDR3nt: TGTGCCAGCAGTCCCCGAGACAATAACTATGGCTACACCTTC
CDR3aa: CASSPRDNNYGYTF
v_gene: TRBV27
d_gene: .
abundance: once
j_gene: TRBJ1-2

CDR3nt: TGTGCCAGCAGCACTTTGGGGCAGGGAGTCACTGAAGCTTTCTTT
CDR3aa: CASSTLGQGVTEAFF
v_gene: TRBV9
d_gene: .
abundance: few
j_gene: TRBJ1-1

CDR3nt: TGTGCCGCCCTAACCGGCGGAAGCAATCAGCCCCAGCATTTT
CDR3aa: CAALTGGSNQPQHF
v_gene: TRBV28
d_gene: .
abundance: .
j_gene: TRBJ1-5

CDR3nt: TGTGCCAGCAACAGGGACAGGGCCGGGGATACGCAGTATTTT
CDR3aa: CASNRDRAGDTQYF
v_gene: TRBV5-6
d_gene: TRBD1
abundance: .
j_gene: TRBJ2-3

CDR3nt: TGTGCCAGCAGCCGGAGGACAGAGAATGAAAAACTGTTTTTT
CDR3aa: CASSRRTENEKLFF
v_gene: TRBV3-1/TRBV3-2
d_gene: .
abundance: .
j_gene: TRBJ1-4

CDR3nt: TGTGCCAGCAACGACAGGGTACGGAATAATGAGCAGTTCTTC
CDR3aa: CASNDRVRNNEQFF
v_gene: TRBV28
d_gene: TRBD1
abundance: .
j_gene: TRBJ2-1

CDR3nt: TGTGCCAGCAGCTACTTAGCGGGGGGGCCTTATGAGCAGTTCTTC
CDR3aa: CASSYLAGGPYEQFF
v_gene: TRBV7-2
d_gene: TRBD2
abundance: few
j_gene: TRBJ2-1

CDR3nt: TGTGCCACCAGTGATTTGACTAGCGGGGATGATACGCAGTATTTT
CDR3aa: CATSDLTSGDDTQYF
v_gene: TRBV24-1
d_gene: TRBD2
abundance: .
j_gene: TRBJ2-3

CDR3nt: TGTGCCAGCAGCCAGACCATGAACACTGAAGCTTTCTTT
CDR3aa: CASSQTMNTEAFF
v_gene: TRBV6-5
d_gene: .
abundance: .
j_gene: TRBJ1-1

CDR3nt: TGTGCCAGCAGCCCTGGCGGGATCCGCGAGACCCAGTACTTC
CDR3aa: CASSPGGIRETQYF
v_gene: TRBV7-2
d_gene: .
abundance: .
j_gene: TRBJ2-5

CDR3nt: TGTGCCAGCCTGACAGGACTAGCCAAAAACATTCAGTACTTC
CDR3aa: CASLTGLAKNIQYF
v_gene: TRBV2
d_gene: .
abundance: .
j_gene: TRBJ2-4

CDR3nt: TGTGCCAGCAGCTCCTACACCGGGGAGCTGTTTTTT
CDR3aa: CASSSYTGELFF
v_gene: TRBV7-2
d_gene: .
abundance: .
j_gene: TRBJ2-2

CDR3nt: TGTGCCAGCATTACGCAGGGTGGAAACACCATATATTTT
CDR3aa: CASITQGGNTIYF
v_gene: TRBV6-4
d_gene: .
abundance: .
j_gene: TRBJ1-3

CDR3nt: TGTGCCAGCAGCACCCGACTAGCGGGGTGGGAGACCCAGTACTTC
CDR3aa: CASSTRLAGWETQYF
v_gene: TRBV3-1/TRBV3-2
d_gene: TRBD2
abundance: .
j_gene: TRBJ2-5

CDR3nt: TGTGCCAGCAGCCAAATCTCGAGGGGCTACACCTTC
CDR3aa: CASSQISRGYTF
v_gene: TRBV3-1/TRBV3-2
d_gene: .
abundance: few
j_gene: TRBJ1-2

CDR3nt: TGTGCCAGCAGCTTTTCTCGTCAGGGGCTATGGTCCTTT
CDR3aa: CASSFSRQGLWSF
v_gene: TRBV5-4
d_gene: .
abundance: few
j_gene: TRBJ1-1

CDR3nt: TGTGCCAGCAGTTACCCAGGTAGCGGCTACACCTTC
CDR3aa: CASSYPGSGYTF
v_gene: TRBV6-2/TRBV6-3
d_gene: .
abundance: .
j_gene: TRBJ1-2

CDR3nt: TGTGCCAGCAGCCGGGGGGGTACAGGGGCGAACCTCTATGGCTACACCTTC
CDR3aa: CASSRGGTGANLYGYTF
v_gene: TRBV7-6
d_gene: TRBD1
abundance: .
j_gene: TRBJ1-2

CDR3nt: TGTGCCAGCAGCAAGGGACAGGGTGAGACCCAGTACTTC
CDR3aa: CASSKGQGETQYF
v_gene: TRBV7-3
d_gene: TRBD1
abundance: .
j_gene: TRBJ2-5

CDR3nt: TGTGCCAGCAGTCCCGGGACAGGGGGCTTGGGAAATTCACCCCTCCACTTT
CDR3aa: CASSPGTGGLGNSPLHF
v_gene: TRBV27
d_gene: TRBD1
abundance: .
j_gene: TRBJ1-6

CDR3nt: TGTGCCAGCAGGAATCCTCGACAGGGGGAGACCCAGTACTTC
CDR3aa: CASRNPRQGETQYF
v_gene: TRBV5-4
d_gene: TRBD1
abundance: once
j_gene: TRBJ2-5

CDR3nt: TGTGCCAGCAGCCAAGAGTGGGGCCTAGAACGAGAGACCCAGTACTTC
CDR3aa: CASSQEWGLERETQYF
v_gene: TRBV3-1/TRBV3-2
d_gene: .
abundance: .
j_gene: TRBJ2-5

CDR3nt: TGTGCCAGCAGCCTGCGGACAGGGGGGTACACTGAAGCTTTCTTT
CDR3aa: CASSLRTGGYTEAFF
v_gene: TRBV7-2
d_gene: TRBD1
abundance: once
j_gene: TRBJ1-1

CDR3nt: TGTGCCAGCAGTAGTTACCAGGGGAATCAGCCCCAGCATTTT
CDR3aa: CASSSYQGNQPQHF
v_gene: TRBV25-1
d_gene: .
abundance: .
j_gene: TRBJ1-5

CDR3nt: TGTGCCAGTAGTATTAGTTGGACAACAACTAATGAAAAACTGTTTTTT
CDR3aa: CASSISWTTTNEKLFF
v_gene: TRBV19
d_gene: .
abundance: .
j_gene: TRBJ1-4

CDR3nt: TGTGCCAGCAGGTCAGGACAGGTGTCCAATGAGCAGTTCTTC
CDR3aa: CASRSGQVSNEQFF
v_gene: TRBV25-1
d_gene: TRBD1
abundance: .
j_gene: TRBJ2-1

CDR3nt: TGTGCCAGCAGGGGTCGGGACTACTCCACAGATACGCAGTATTTT
CDR3aa: CASRGRDYSTDTQYF
v_gene: TRBV6-5
d_gene: TRBD2
abundance: .
j_gene: TRBJ2-3

CDR3nt: TGTGCCAGCAGCTTAGATATAGAAGAGACCCAGTACTTC
CDR3aa: CASSLDIEETQYF
v_gene: TRBV11-3
d_gene: .
abundance: .
j_gene: TRBJ2-5

CDR3nt: TGTGCCAGCAGCTTAGGACAGGGCACTGAAGCTTTCTTT
CDR3aa: CASSLGQGTEAFF
v_gene: TRBV7-2
d_gene: TRBD1
abundance: .
j_gene: TRBJ1-1

CDR3nt: TGTGCCAGCAGTTACGGATCGTCGAATGAAAAACTGTTTTTT
CDR3aa: CASSYGSSNEKLFF
v_gene: TRBV6-2/TRBV6-3
d_gene: .
abundance: .
j_gene: TRBJ1-4

CDR3nt: TGTGCCACCAGTGATTTGGGGGGGGGAAGCAATGAGCAGTTCTTC
CDR3aa: CATSDLGGGSNEQFF
v_gene: TRBV24-1
d_gene: TRBD2
abundance: .
j_gene: TRBJ2-1

CDR3nt: TGTGCCAGCAGCTCCCTAGCGGGGTCGGCAGATACGCAGTATTTT
CDR3aa: CASSSLAGSADTQYF
v_gene: TRBV7-2
d_gene: TRBD2
abundance: .
j_gene: TRBJ2-3

CDR3nt: TGCGCCAGCAGCCTCGGACTAGCGGGTGACAATGAGCAGTTCTTC
CDR3aa: CASSLGLAGDNEQFF
v_gene: TRBV5-1
d_gene: TRBD2
abundance: .
j_gene: TRBJ2-1

CDR3nt: TGTGCCAGTAGCCCAGCCTCGGGGGGGCCAGGGGGAAATGAGCAGTTCTTC
CDR3aa: CASSPASGGPGGNEQFF
v_gene: TRBV19
d_gene: .
abundance: .
j_gene: TRBJ2-1

CDR3nt: TGCGCCAGCAGCTTGGCTAGTACGGGGAACACTGAAGCTTTCTTT
CDR3aa: CASSLASTGNTEAFF
v_gene: TRBV5-1
d_gene: .
abundance: .
j_gene: TRBJ1-1

CDR3nt: TGTGCCAGCAGGAAGCCGTCCTCTGGGGCCAACGTCCTGACTTTC
CDR3aa: CASRKPSSGANVLTF
v_gene: TRBV28
d_gene: .
abundance: .
j_gene: TRBJ2-6

CDR3nt: TGTGCCAGCAGACGCGACGGGGGAACTAATGAAAAACTGTTTTTT
CDR3aa: CASRRDGGTNEKLFF
v_gene: TRBV6-5
d_gene: .
abundance: .
j_gene: TRBJ1-4

CDR3nt: TGTGCCAGTAGTATTTCGGATCAGGTCTATGGCTACACCTTC
CDR3aa: CASSISDQVYGYTF
v_gene: TRBV19
d_gene: .
abundance: .
j_gene: TRBJ1-2

CDR3nt: TGTGCCAGCAGCCCTTTAACAGGGGGCGCGAGCTACACCTTC
CDR3aa: CASSPLTGGASYTF
v_gene: TRBV3-1/TRBV3-2
d_gene: TRBD1
abundance: .
j_gene: TRBJ1-2

CDR3nt: TGTGCCAGCAGTTACGGAGCGGGGGGGTCCCAGACCCAGTACTTC
CDR3aa: CASSYGAGGSQTQYF
v_gene: TRBV6-5
d_gene: TRBD2
abundance: .
j_gene: TRBJ2-5

CDR3nt: TGTGCCAGCAGCTTGTCGGGCAGCATGAACACTGAAGCTTTCTTT
CDR3aa: CASSLSGSMNTEAFF
v_gene: TRBV5-4
d_gene: .
abundance: .
j_gene: TRBJ1-1

CDR3nt: TGTGCCAGCCCGGGGGACCCCAATGAGCAGTTCTTC
CDR3aa: CASPGDPNEQFF
v_gene: TRBV5-8
d_gene: .
abundance: few
j_gene: TRBJ2-1

CDR3nt: TGTGCCAGCAGCCCAAGTTCATCCGGGGAGCTGTTTTTT
CDR3aa: CASSPSSSGELFF
v_gene: TRBV7-3
d_gene: .
abundance: .
j_gene: TRBJ2-2

CDR3nt: TGTGCCAGCAGTTCTACAGGCCGCTTTGAACAGACCCAGTACTTC
CDR3aa: CASSSTGRFEQTQYF
v_gene: TRBV5-5
d_gene: .
abundance: .
j_gene: TRBJ2-5

CDR3nt: TGTGCCAGCAGCGGGTCAAGCGCTAACTATGGCTACACCTTC
CDR3aa: CASSGSSANYGYTF
v_gene: TRBV3-1/TRBV3-2
d_gene: .
abundance: .
j_gene: TRBJ1-2

CDR3nt: TGTGCCAGCAGTGAAAGACTAGCGGGGGCCTACAATGAGCAGTTCTTC
CDR3aa: CASSERLAGAYNEQFF
v_gene: TRBV25-1
d_gene: TRBD2
abundance: .
j_gene: TRBJ2-1

CDR3nt: TGTGCCAGCAGCCTAACTTACCCTAGCGGGGACTCCTACAATGAGCAGTTCTTC
CDR3aa: CASSLTYPSGDSYNEQFF
v_gene: TRBV27
d_gene: TRBD2
abundance: .
j_gene: TRBJ2-1